A single sample is the source of the 5 T cell receptor beta chains below, sequenced in a study of shared clonotypes between healthy human individuals. Some clones are missing from TCRdb's copy, which holds only in-frame ones; the method was immunoSEQ multiplex PCR. Of about 1,500,000 clones in the sample, approximately 97% are singletons; the top ten hold approximately 1.1%. The sample taken for sequencing was naive CD4+ T cells sorted from blood. Specified subset: CD45RA+ positively selected. All receptors derive from a man aged 30-40 years in good health.

The J gene is TRBJ1-3, the V gene TRBV7-9; no definite D call. CDR1 and CDR2 from the germline V gene are SEHNR and FQNEAQ (reference sequence). The V end was cut by 5 bases, the J end by 0 bases, with 8 bases between. The CDR3 sequence is 14 residues long. The CDR3 nucleotides read TGTGCCAGCAGCCGAGGGAGCTCTGGAAACACCATATATTTT. Translated, it gives CASSRGSSGNTIYF.

This chain joins TRBV19 and TRBJ2-7, with D perhaps assigned TRBD1 or TRBD2 (5 bases each). Germline-derived CDR1 and CDR2 are LNHDA and SQIVND (reference sequence). CDR3 length: 14 amino acids. With 5 bases removed from V and 2 bases from J, the gap between germline ends came to 13 bases. For the CDR3, the DNA is TGTGCCAGTAGTCCCCAGGGACGGCCCTACGAGCAGTACTTC. Translation: CASSPQGRPYEQYF. The full variable domain, completed using reference TRBV19 and TRBJ2-7, is DGGITQSPKYLFRKEGQNVTLSCEQNLNHDAMYWYRQDPGQGLRLIYYSQIVNDFQKGDIAEGYSVSREKKESFPLTVTSAQKNPTAFYLCASSPQGRPYEQYFGPGTRLTVT.

The chain uses TRBV29-1 and TRBJ1-5; D is possibly TRBD1 (5 bases). The CDR3 has 12 residues. Germline V lookup: CDR1 SQVTM, CDR2 ANQGSEA. V lost 6 bases and J 6 bases, leaving 12 bases between the germline ends. For the CDR3, the DNA is TGCAGCGTGGGCGAGGGGATTCAGCCCCAGCATTTT. It codes for CSVGEGIQPQHF.

V gene TRBV5-1 combines with J gene TRBJ2-1, with TRBD2 identical over 7 bases. Germline V gene data show CDR1 as SGHRS and CDR2 as YFSETQ. The CDR3 is made up of 14 amino acids. V trimming: 1 base; J trimming: 7 bases; junction bases outside the gene matches: 5. CDR3 coding DNA: TGCGCCAGCAGCTTGATGGCGGGAGAGAATGAGCAGTTCTTC. Its protein is CASSLMAGENEQFF. Combining the CDR3 with reference TRBV5-1 and TRBJ2-1 gives the whole variable domain KAGVTQTPRYLIKTRGQQVTLSCSPISGHRSVSWYQQTPGQGLQFLFEYFSETQRNKGNFPGRFSGRQFSNSRSEMNVSTLELGDSALYLCASSLMAGENEQFFGPGTRLTVL.

The chain links TRBV4-1 to TRBJ2-6; no reliable D call. CDR1 is MGHRA and CDR2 is YSYEKL in the germline V gene. V was trimmed by 2 bases and J by 1 base, leaving 27 bases between them. This CDR3 contains 22 residues. CDR3 residues: CASSQILIGRKKGGSGANVLTF. The CDR3 nucleotides read TGCGCCAGCAGCCAAATATTAATTGGCAGAAAGAAAGGTGGTTCTGGGGCCAACGTCCTGACTTTC.